A single sample gave rise to the 17 T cell receptor beta chains below, sequenced in a study of T cells in localized non-small cell lung cancer. The repertoire was sequenced with immunoSEQ multiplex PCR; TCRdb's copy has only in-frame clones and lacks some. Found here are tens of thousands of clones, approximately 88% of them singletons; the top ten hold about 15%. This material consisted of peripheral blood, taken before any cancer treatment. Every receptor here comes from a man aged 40 to 69 with stage I squamous cell lung carcinoma.

This chain connects TRBV15 to TRBJ2-1, with D perhaps assigned TRBD1 or TRBD2 (6 bases each). This CDR3 is 16 amino acids long. Between the trimmed V and J ends, which lost 3 bases and 0 bases, there was a span of 12 bases. Germline CDR1 and CDR2: LNHNV and YYDKDF (reference sequence). DNA for the CDR3: TGTGCCACCAGCAGGGGGGGCGCTAGCTCCTACAATGAGCAGTTCTTC. It encodes CATSRGGASSYNEQFF.

The chain carries TRBV18 and TRBJ1-5; tentative D call: TRBD1 (5 bases). Germline V gene data show CDR1 as KGHSH and CDR2 as LQKENI. The CDR3 runs to 16 residues. The V and J ends lost 2 bases and 6 bases respectively, with 17 bases between them. As DNA, the CDR3 is TGTGCCAGCTCACCAAATCAAAGAGTTCAGGGTCAGCCCCAGCATTTT. This encodes CASSPNQRVQGQPQHF.

The rearrangement uses TRBV7-8 and TRBJ2-3; the D is unclear. V dropped 5 bases and J dropped 2 bases, with 5 bases sitting between them. This CDR3 is 12 amino acids long. Germline V gene lookup returns CDR1 SGHVS and CDR2 FQNEAQ. The CDR3 sequence is CASSPTTDTQYF. DNA for the CDR3: TGTGCCAGCAGCCCAACCACAGATACGCAGTATTTT.

The gene calls are TRBV25-1 and TRBJ1-4; unclear D gene. Germline loops: CDR1 MGHDK, CDR2 SYGVNS. Trimming pared 5 bases from V and 5 bases from J, leaving 9 bases between. The CDR3 contains 13 residues. The CDR3 region is CASSSQINEKLFF. For the CDR3, the DNA is TGTGCCAGCAGTTCACAGATAAATGAAAAACTGTTTTTT.

This chain joins TRBV5-8 and TRBJ2-7; possibly TRBD1 or TRBD2 for D (5 bases each). CDR1 SGHTS and CDR2 YDEGEE come from the germline V gene. The V end was cut by 7 bases, the J end by 6 bases, with 17 bases between. The CDR3 has 13 amino acids. CDR3 residues: CASGLGVSGEQYF. As DNA, the CDR3 is TGTGCCAGCGGATTGGGGGTCTCGGGCGAGCAGTACTTC.

The chain is built from TRBV5-6 and TRBJ2-2; TRBD1 agrees at 9 bases. The CDR3 contains 14 residues. Germline CDR1 reads SGHDT; CDR2 reads YYEEEE. V shed 2 bases, J shed 6 bases, and the junction held 2 bases outside the gene matches. The chain's CDR3 is CASSFGTGPGELFF. In DNA form, the CDR3 reads TGTGCCAGCAGCTTCGGGACAGGGCCCGGGGAGCTGTTTTTT.

This clone was observed a single time. The V gene is TRBV10-1, the J gene TRBJ2-7, with a possible D match to TRBD1 (5 bases). CDR1 is WNHNN and CDR2 is SYGVQD in the germline V gene (reference sequence). Trimming shortened V by 4 bases and J by 6 bases, and 19 bases separated the two germline ends. This CDR3 is 15 amino acids long. CDR3 DNA sequence: TGCGCCAGCAGTGGAATCCAGGGTGGGAAGGGCGAGCAGTACTTC. It codes for CASSGIQGGKGEQYF.

As DNA, the CDR3 is TGTGCCAGCAGGCTTCAGGTCTCCTTCAGCGACGAGCAGTACTTC. It is translated as CASRLQVSFSDEQYF. The rearrangement links TRBV6-5 to TRBJ2-7, with unresolved D. This CDR3 is built from 15 residues. CDR1 MNHEY and CDR2 SVGAGI come from the germline V gene. The V end lost 6 bases, the J end lost 5 bases, and 20 bases lay between the germline ends.

The CDR3 reads CASSEAGTGALGRTEAFF. CDR3 coding DNA: TGCGCCAGCAGTGAGGCTGGGACAGGGGCTCTGGGTCGAACTGAAGCTTTCTTT. V is TRBV10-1 and J is TRBJ1-1; TRBD1 aligns across 10 bases. The J segment lost 5 bases and the V segment lost 2 bases, leaving 14 bases of the junction unmatched. CDR3 length equals 18 residues. Looked up from germline, CDR1 is WNHNN and CDR2 is SYGVQD (reference sequence).

This clone was found once. This sequence joins TRBV9 and TRBJ1-2, with D maybe TRBD1 (5 bases). There are 14 residues in the CDR3. Germline lookup yields CDR1 SGDLS and CDR2 YYNGEE. Trimming cost V 2 bases and J 4 bases, with 12 bases left between them. The CDR3 loop reads CASSVGGRSYGYTF. The CDR3 DNA reads TGTGCCAGCAGCGTTGGGGGTCGGTCCTATGGCTACACCTTC. The variable domain in full, with the rest retrieved from reference TRBV9 and TRBJ1-2, is DSGVTQTPKHLITATGQRVTLRCSPRSGDLSVYWYQQSLDQGLQFLIQYYNGEERAKGNILERFSAQQFPDLHSELNLSSLELGDSALYFCASSVGGRSYGYTFGSGTRLTVV.

The rearrangement joins TRBV11-1 to TRBJ1-3, with D hard to call. Trimming pared 5 bases from V and 2 bases from J, leaving 7 bases between. Germline assignment: CDR1 SGHAT and CDR2 FQDESV (reference sequence). The CDR3 length is 13 residues. CDR3 amino acids: CASSPQTGNTIYF. Written as DNA, the CDR3 is TGTGCCAGCAGCCCACAAACTGGAAACACCATATATTTT.

The chain has TRBV7-8 and TRBJ1-2, with TRBD1 as a possible D gene (6 bases). CDR1 is SGHVS, CDR2 FQNEAQ, per germline. The ends were cut back, 3 bases at V and 7 bases at J, with 15 bases in the middle. CDR3 length: 14 residues. The CDR3 coding sequence is TGTGCCAGCAGCTTTAGGGGGGACGGCAGTGGCTACACCTTC. Protein product: CASSFRGDGSGYTF. The whole variable domain, filled in from reference TRBV7-8 and TRBJ1-2, reads GAGVSQSPRYKVAKRGQDVALRCDPISGHVSLFWYQQALGQGPEFLTYFQNEAQLDKSGLPSDRFFAERPEGSVSTLKIQRTQQEDSAVYLCASSFRGDGSGYTFGSGTRLTVV.

The V call is TRBV2, the J call TRBJ2-2; 8 bases are a match to TRBD1. This CDR3 has 16 amino acids. Trimming at V came to 3 bases and at J to 5 bases, leaving 8 bases not matched to a gene. Germline CDR1 is SNHLY and CDR2 is FYNNEI. As DNA, the CDR3 is TGTGCCAGCAGTGACCTCCCGGGACAGGTGACCGGGGAGCTGTTTTTT. It translates to CASSDLPGQVTGELFF.

Here the CDR3 reads CASSSPPGGRNQPQHF. CDR3 in DNA: TGTGCCAGCAGTTCCCCCCCCGGGGGCCGAAATCAGCCCCAGCATTTT. The J gene is TRBJ1-5, the V gene TRBV28; perhaps TRBD1 as D (6 bases). In germline, CDR1 is MDHEN, CDR2 SYDVKM. Trimming pared 4 bases from V and 4 bases from J, leaving 17 bases between. The CDR3 spans 16 residues.

CDR3 residues: CASSLAAGSKSYEQYF. CDR3 DNA sequence: TGTGCCAGCAGCTTGGCGGCAGGGTCAAAATCCTACGAGCAGTACTTC. V gene TRBV5-4 combines with J gene TRBJ2-7; TRBD1 is a possible D gene (5 bases). V lost 0 bases to trimming and J lost 1 base, with 14 bases between them. The length of the CDR3 is 16 residues. Germline-derived CDR1 and CDR2 are SGHNT and YYREEE (reference sequence).

V usage is TRBV19 and J usage is TRBJ1-5; no definite D call. The CDR3 is made up of 12 amino acids. Germline values: CDR1 LNHDA, CDR2 SQIVND (reference sequence). The V end lost 4 bases, the J end lost 7 bases, and 8 bases lay between the germline ends. In DNA form, the CDR3 reads TGTGCCAGTAGTAACATGGGGCAGCCCCAGCATTTT. Protein: CASSNMGQPQHF. The variable domain in full, with the rest retrieved from reference TRBV19 and TRBJ1-5, is DGGITQSPKYLFRKEGQNVTLSCEQNLNHDAMYWYRQDPGQGLRLIYYSQIVNDFQKGDIAEGYSVSREKKESFPLTVTSAQKNPTAFYLCASSNMGQPQHFGDGTRLSIL.

In DNA, the CDR3 is TGCGCCAGCAGCCAAGAGCCCACTTCGGGGACCGGGGAGCTGTTTTTT. This gives the protein CASSQEPTSGTGELFF. The chain carries TRBV4-1 and TRBJ2-2; tentative D call: TRBD2 (5 bases). Germline loops: CDR1 MGHRA, CDR2 YSYEKL. This CDR3 is built from 16 residues. Trimming took off 0 bases at V and 5 bases at J, with 13 bases between the two ends.